This is a list of T cell receptor beta chains from one sample in a study of OX40 agonist ivuxolimab in advanced cancers. TCRdb keeps only in-frame clones here, not all; method: immunoSEQ multiplex PCR. In the table there are about 7,300 clones, roughly 80% of which are singletons. Source: CD4+ or CD8+ T cells sorted from blood, taken in a trial of the OX40 agonist ivuxolimab. These receptors were taken from an adult with an advanced solid tumor such as melanoma, head and neck, liver or kidney cancer. CDR3s include the opening cysteine and the closing phenylalanine or tryptophan. Each record gives: J gene, V gene, CDR3 protein.

>TRBJ1-1|TRBV5-6
CASSLGAGQTITEAFF
>TRBJ2-1|TRBV12-5
CASGLVTDRNNEQFF
>TRBJ2-2|TRBV19
CASSPTSGGITTGELFF
>TRBJ2-1|TRBV7-9
CASSPPGLAPREQFF
>TRBJ2-5|TRBV7-9
CASSSKRGGYETQYF
>TRBJ1-1|TRBV5-1
CASSPTSNTEAFF
>TRBJ2-1|TRBV9
CASSAWGGHNEQFF
>TRBJ2-1|TRBV12-5
CASGLADRGRGNEQFF
>TRBJ1-1|TRBV5-1
CASSPRDRRDTEAFF
>TRBJ2-7|TRBV7-9
CASSPKGQGTYEQYF
>TRBJ1-1|TRBV28
CASSFMGLGTNTEAFF
>TRBJ1-5|TRBV2
CASREQGAPSQPQHF
>TRBJ2-5|TRBV7-6
CASSLDDGGETQYF
>TRBJ1-5|TRBV19
CASSYRAGNQPQHF